Below are 24 T cell receptor beta chains sequenced from a single sample in a study of blood T cell repertoires in COVID-19. TCRdb keeps only in-frame clones here, not all; method: immunoSEQ multiplex PCR. The table has 190,000 or so clones, about 81% seen once. The sequenced material came from PBMCs or T cells enriched from blood (not recorded which). Receptors were obtained from a man in his forties who had recovered from COVID-19.

The chain combines TRBV9 with TRBJ2-3, with a tentative D call TRBD2 (5 bases). V was trimmed by 3 bases and J by 2 bases, leaving 16 bases between them. The CDR3 extends over 16 amino acids. CDR1 and CDR2 (germline): SGDLS, YYNGEE. In nucleotides, the CDR3 is TGTGCCAGCAGCGCGGGGTCCTCAAGAATCACAGATACGCAGTATTTT. Translating it yields CASSAGSSRITDTQYF.

V usage is TRBV3-1 (or the pseudogene TRBV3-2) and J usage is TRBJ2-5, with D possibly matching TRBD1 (6 bases). Per the germline V gene, CDR1 is LGHDT and CDR2 is YNNKEL (reference sequence). The CDR3 runs to 15 residues. Trimming took off 2 bases at V and 12 bases at J, with 22 bases between the two ends. CDR3 DNA: TGTGCCAGCAGCCAAACCGAGCGATGGGGGCGAGTTGAGTACTTC. It encodes CASSQTERWGRVEYF.

The chain joins TRBV5-1 to TRBJ2-7, with D possibly matching TRBD1 (5 bases). The germline gives CDR1 SGHRS, CDR2 YFSETQ. The CDR3 runs to 14 residues. The ends were cut back, 0 bases at V and 0 bases at J, with 7 bases in the middle. CDR3 region: CASSLVTASYEQYF. The CDR3 coding sequence is TGCGCCAGCAGCTTGGTGACAGCCTCCTACGAGCAGTACTTC.

This clone appeared a single time. The V call is TRBV29-1, the J call TRBJ2-7; D might be TRBD1 (5 bases). The ends were cut back, 4 bases at V and 6 bases at J, with 10 bases in the middle. Per germline, CDR1 SQVTM and CDR2 ANQGSEA. This CDR3 contains 11 residues. The CDR3 nucleotides read TGCAGCGTTGTTGAAGGGGCCGAGCAGTACTTC. It specifies CSVVEGAEQYF.

On this clone: The same CDR3 arises from other DNA sequences in this sample as well. This sequence joins TRBV7-3 and TRBJ1-2, with D unclear. Trimming took off 5 bases at V and 6 bases at J, with 13 bases between the two ends. Germline V gene sequence: CDR1 SGHTA, CDR2 FQGTGA. The CDR3 spans 13 residues. The CDR3 sequence: CASSTPGGHGYTF. DNA for the CDR3: TGTGCCAGCAGCACCCCAGGAGGCCATGGCTACACCTTC.

This clone occurred a few times. The chain uses TRBV6-5 and TRBJ2-2, with 7 positions matching TRBD1. The trim removed 2 bases at V and 4 bases at J, leaving 1 base unmatched. Germline CDR1 MNHEY, CDR2 SVGAGI. There are 14 residues in the CDR3. CDR3 protein: CASSYAGGTGELFF. The CDR3 DNA reads TGTGCCAGCAGTTACGCAGGGGGCACCGGGGAGCTGTTTTTT.

J is TRBJ1-2 and V is TRBV7-3; 9 bases fit TRBD1. CDR3 length equals 17 residues. Germline assignment: CDR1 SGHTA and CDR2 FQGTGA. J lost 8 bases, V lost 1 base, and 14 bases had no gene match. CDR3 nucleotides: TGTGCCAGCAGCTTAATTGCGGGACAGGGCAGTTCGGAAGGCTACACCTTC. This encodes CASSLIAGQGSSEGYTF.

The V gene is TRBV19, the J gene TRBJ1-6, with unresolved D. From germline, CDR1 is LNHDA and CDR2 SQIVND (reference sequence). Trimming left V 3 bases short and J 8 bases short, with 11 bases between. This CDR3 has 14 residues. CDR3 in DNA: TGTGCCAGTAGTATCCAGACGACATATTCACCCCTCCACTTT. This gives the protein CASSIQTTYSPLHF.

This clone was observed a single time. The chain carries TRBV6-5 and TRBJ2-7; possible D gene TRBD2, 5 bases. The CDR3 has 16 amino acids. Trimming stripped 0 bases from V and 6 bases from J, with 18 bases between. Germline CDR1 and CDR2: MNHEY and SVGAGI. The CDR3 nucleotides read TGTGCCAGCAGTTACTCAACAGCAAACCTCCGGGGCGAGCAGTACTTC. Its translation: CASSYSTANLRGEQYF.

V is TRBV29-1 and J is TRBJ2-5, with a possible D match to TRBD1 (6 bases). The CDR3 is made up of 13 amino acids. Trimming removed 5 bases from V and 2 bases from J, with 12 bases in between. Germline CDR1 and CDR2: SQVTM and ANQGSEA. Here the CDR3 reads CSVRRQAQETQYF. The CDR3, as DNA: TGCAGCGTTCGGAGACAGGCACAAGAGACCCAGTACTTC.

The table lists this clone with a count of one. The chain combines TRBV27 with TRBJ2-3; 8 bases fit TRBD2. CDR1 and CDR2 (germline): MNHEY, SMNVEV (reference sequence). The CDR3 is 16 amino acids. The J segment lost 6 bases and the V segment lost 0 bases, leaving 8 bases of the junction unmatched. DNA for the CDR3: TGTGCCAGCAGTTTATCGAGTGGGACTAGGGTCGATACGCAGTATTTT. This encodes CASSLSSGTRVDTQYF.

The gene calls are TRBV30 and TRBJ2-2, with D tentatively TRBD2 (5 bases). V was shortened by 3 bases and J by 6 bases, with 8 bases between the two germline ends. In germline, CDR1 is GTSNPN, CDR2 SVGIG (reference sequence). The CDR3 contains 12 residues. The CDR3 sequence is CAWSGLSGELFF. The CDR3 DNA is TGTGCCTGGAGCGGACTGTCCGGGGAGCTGTTTTTT.

The chain combines TRBV30 with TRBJ1-1, with a possible D match to TRBD1 (5 bases). Germline assignment: CDR1 GTSNPN and CDR2 SVGIG (reference sequence). This CDR3 has 13 amino acids. With 2 bases removed from V and 1 base from J, the gap between germline ends came to 8 bases. CDR3 amino acids: CAWSRDRNTEAFF. CDR3 DNA: TGTGCCTGGAGTCGAGACAGGAACACTGAAGCTTTCTTT.

The chain joins TRBV5-1 to TRBJ2-7, with 9 bases aligning to TRBD1. After removal of 4 bases from V and 3 bases from J, the junction contained 5 bases not matched to a gene. The germline V gene encodes CDR1 SGHRS and CDR2 YFSETQ. The CDR3 is made up of 14 amino acids. The CDR3 loop is CASSPGQGYYEQYF. CDR3 coding DNA: TGCGCCAGCAGCCCTGGACAGGGGTACTACGAGCAGTACTTC.

V usage is TRBV6-5 and J usage is TRBJ1-2; 7 bases are a match to TRBD1. J lost 5 bases, V lost 6 bases, and 6 bases had no gene match. CDR3 size: 13 residues. Germline V gives CDR1 MNHEY, CDR2 SVGAGI. DNA of the CDR3: TGTGCCAGCAGATCACAGGGGTATTATGGCTACACCTTC. It specifies CASRSQGYYGYTF.

The chain couples TRBV9 to TRBJ2-7; 12 bases agree with TRBD2. From germline, CDR1 is SGDLS and CDR2 YYNGEE. The CDR3 is made up of 16 amino acids. Trimming took 2 bases from V and 3 from J; bases not matched to a gene: 6. CDR3 nucleotide sequence: TGTGCCAGCAGCGTCGGACTAGCGGGGAAGGGCTACGAGCAGTACTTC. Translation: CASSVGLAGKGYEQYF.

The chain employs TRBV5-6 and TRBJ2-1; 13 bases align to TRBD2. This CDR3 comprises 17 residues. CDR1 and CDR2 from the germline V gene are SGHDT and YYEEEE. The V segment lost 4 bases and the J segment 0 bases; nucleotides outside the gene matches: 4. The CDR3 sequence: CASSHWTSGSSYNEQFF. As DNA, the CDR3 is TGTGCCAGCAGCCACTGGACTAGCGGGAGCTCCTACAATGAGCAGTTCTTC.

This rearrangement joins TRBV9 to TRBJ2-1; no definite D call. V lost 0 bases, J lost 9 bases, and 7 bases lay in between. Germline V gives CDR1 SGDLS, CDR2 YYNGEE. CDR3 length: 12 residues. CDR3 nucleotide sequence: TGTGCCAGCAGCGTAGTACGGAGTGAGCAGTTCTTC. It translates to CASSVVRSEQFF.

At least ten counts were recorded for this clone. V gene TRBV5-1 combines with J gene TRBJ2-7, with a possible D match to TRBD1 (5 bases). Germline CDR1 SGHRS, CDR2 YFSETQ. The CDR3 sequence is 14 residues long. Trimming removed 4 bases at V and 2 bases at J, with 13 bases between. The CDR3: CASSLGWGAYEQYF. As DNA, the CDR3 is TGCGCCAGCAGCCTTGGGTGGGGCGCCTACGAGCAGTACTTC.

V is TRBV14 and J is TRBJ1-6, with unresolved D. The CDR3 sequence is 13 residues long. With 2 bases removed from V and 8 bases from J, the gap between germline ends came to 7 bases. Looked up from germline, CDR1 is SGHDN and CDR2 is FVKESK. The chain's CDR3 is CASSQTMDSPLHF. The CDR3 coding sequence is TGTGCCAGCAGCCAAACTATGGATTCACCCCTCCACTTT.

This chain connects TRBV7-2 to TRBJ1-4, with unresolved D. The CDR3 has 15 residues. Germline CDR1 reads SGHTA; CDR2 reads FQGNSA. V was trimmed by 3 bases and J by 7 bases, leaving 15 bases between them. Written as DNA, the CDR3 is TGTGCCAGCAGCTTCGACTCCACCGACGGTGAAAAACTGTTTTTT. Translating it yields CASSFDSTDGEKLFF.

The rearrangement links TRBV10-3 to TRBJ2-5, with TRBD1 matching over 8 bases. V was clipped by 9 bases and J by 3 bases; unmatched bases: 9. CDR3 length: 14 amino acids. Germline assignment: CDR1 ENHRY and CDR2 SYGVKD. The CDR3 sequence: CAIKSGTGKETQYF. The CDR3 bases are TGTGCCATAAAAAGTGGGACAGGCAAAGAGACCCAGTACTTC.

This chain links TRBV27 with TRBJ2-7, with 7 bases identical to TRBD2. From germline, CDR1 is MNHEY and CDR2 SMNVEV (reference sequence). The CDR3 is 15 residues long. The J segment lost 3 bases and the V segment lost 0 bases, leaving 5 bases of the junction unmatched. DNA for the CDR3: TGTGCCAGCAGTTTATCATTGGGCGGGGGCTACGAGCAGTACTTC. Its translation is CASSLSLGGGYEQYF.

There are a few counts of this clone. The rearrangement joins TRBV24-1 to TRBJ2-5; D gene uncertain. The CDR3 has 17 residues. V gave up 2 bases and J gave up 1 base, with 16 bases separating them. Germline CDR1 and CDR2: KGHDR and SFDVKD. The CDR3 loop reads CATSDYFPEIGQETQYF. The CDR3 DNA reads as TGTGCCACCAGTGATTATTTCCCCGAGATTGGCCAAGAGACCCAGTACTTC.